The source of this T cell receptor (beta chain) is a study of patients and donors after allogeneic stem cell transplantation. CDR1 is LNHDA and CDR2 is SQIVND in the germline V gene (reference sequence). The CDR3 consists of 13 residues. Trimming cost V 6 bases and J 12 bases, with 18 bases left between them. MiXCR, run by TCRdb on the RT-PCR reads, gives a single entry per CDR3 protein. The sample carries 390,000 or so distinct CDR3 sequences, 16% recorded once. The rearrangement links TRBV19 to TRBJ2-1; D call uncertain. The clonotype comes from a human donor who was either an allogeneic HSCT recipient or a stem cell or donor lymphocyte infusion donor (not recorded which). It is not recorded whose cells these are; they may come from a transplant donor. Sequencing input: blood, either unsorted or a sorted T cell fraction (not recorded which). CDR3 nucleotides: TGTGCCAGTAGCCCAGACGAAATTCTCGGGCAGTTCTTC. This gives the protein CASSPDEILGQFF.